The 2 T cell receptor beta chains below come from one sample, sequenced in a study of OX40 agonist ivuxolimab in advanced cancers. The method was immunoSEQ multiplex PCR; TCRdb's version includes in-frame clones alone and lacks a portion of them. The data contain 60,000 or so clones, 84% of them singletons. Here the sequenced sample was CD4+ or CD8+ T cells sorted from blood, taken in a trial of the OX40 agonist ivuxolimab. The receptor source for this set is an adult with an advanced solid tumor such as melanoma, head and neck, liver or kidney cancer.

V and J are TRBV6-6 and TRBJ1-5; a weak D match, TRBD1 (6 bases). The CDR3 extends over 13 amino acids. Germline V gives CDR1 MNHNY, CDR2 SVGAGI (reference sequence). Trimming cost V 6 bases and J 6 bases, with 12 bases left between them. CDR3 nucleotide sequence: TGTGCCAGCAGATTAACAGGGTCTCAGCCCCAGCATTTT. This translates into CASRLTGSQPQHF.

The chain recombines TRBV10-1 with TRBJ2-7, with 15 bases identical to TRBD2. Germline trimming cut 6 bases from V and 3 bases from J; bases unmatched to any gene: 6. Per the germline V gene, CDR1 is WNHNN and CDR2 is SYGVQD (reference sequence). The CDR3 totals 16 residues. The CDR3 protein is CASSGLAGGPFYEQYF. In nucleotides, the CDR3 is TGCGCCAGCAGCGGACTAGCGGGAGGGCCGTTCTACGAGCAGTACTTC.